This TCR beta chain was sequenced for a study of blood T cell repertoires in COVID-19. In the study overall: PBMCs, B-cell-depleted T cells, or T cells were the source of the cDNA or gDNA that made up the material.

The length of the CDR3 is 22 residues. Germline lookup yields CDR1 MNHNY and CDR2 SVGAGI (reference sequence). After removal of 5 bases from V and 0 bases from J, the junction contained 24 bases not matched to a gene. In the study's own analysis: For nucleated cells, counts were estimated from reference gene primer amplification. Produced via immunoSEQ multiplex PCR; TCRdb's table is partial and in-frame only. V, J and clone size are those of that table, while D and trimming were read from the DNA. The data contain about 150,000 clones, approximately 86% of them singletons. Sequenced: peripheral blood. The receptor was isolated from an elderly woman with COVID-19, enrolled during active disease. V and J are TRBV6-6 and TRBJ2-3; TRBD1 agrees at 9 bases. CDR3 in amino acids: CASSPGPEGLGQGPDSTDTQYF. The DNA of the CDR3 is TGTGCCAGCAGTCCTGGTCCCGAAGGCTTGGGACAGGGACCAGATAGCACAGATACGCAGTATTTT.